The 18 T cell receptor beta chains listed next were all sequenced from one sample in a study of blood T cell repertoires in COVID-19. Profiling relied on immunoSEQ multiplex PCR, and the TCRdb table lists in-frame clones only, not all of them. The table records about 64,000 clones, 80% to 85% of them present only once. The sequenced sample consisted of peripheral blood. The receptors derive from a human donor in a cohort sampled during active COVID-19.

The J gene is TRBJ2-3, the V gene TRBV2; 8 nucleotides agree with TRBD1. The V gene's germline CDR1 is SNHLY and CDR2 FYNNEI. With 0 bases clipped from V and 8 bases from J, the junction kept 1 base outside the gene matches. CDR3 length: 13 amino acids. CDR3: CASSEATGGTQYF. CDR3 bases: TGTGCCAGCAGTGAAGCTACAGGGGGTACGCAGTATTTT.

This clone has only a few counts. This chain links TRBV6-5 with TRBJ2-2; 7 bases align to TRBD1. The germline CDR1 and CDR2 sequences are MNHEY and SVGAGI. The CDR3 runs 15 residues. Trimming at V came to 7 bases and at J to 6 bases, leaving 11 bases not matched to a gene. CDR3 protein: CASMMGQFSAGELFF. The CDR3 DNA follows: TGTGCCAGCATGATGGGACAGTTTTCCGCCGGGGAGCTGTTTTTT.

The chain links TRBV6-5 to TRBJ2-3; D is uncertain. Between the trimmed V and J ends, which lost 7 bases and 2 bases, there was a span of 4 bases. Germline CDR1 MNHEY, CDR2 SVGAGI. The CDR3 loop spans 11 amino acids. CDR3 sequence: CASKYTDTQYF. Written as DNA, the CDR3 is TGTGCCAGCAAATACACAGATACGCAGTATTTT.

This chain joins TRBV19 and TRBJ1-2; D is uncertain. The germline CDR1 and CDR2 sequences are LNHDA and SQIVND (reference sequence). The CDR3 runs 14 residues. V lost 8 bases and J lost 8, with 21 bases in between. The CDR3 reads CASGATDSVGGYTF. CDR3 sequence (DNA): TGTGCCAGTGGCGCTACGGACTCGGTGGGGGGCTACACCTTC.

The CDR3 reads CASSYPASGTGELFF. The CDR3 nucleotides read TGTGCCAGCAGTTACCCGGCTAGCGGCACCGGGGAGCTGTTTTTT. The rearrangement links TRBV6-2 or TRBV6-3 to TRBJ2-2; TRBD2 matches 7 bases. CDR1 MNHEY and CDR2 SVGEGT come from the germline V gene. This CDR3 is 15 amino acids long. Trimming took 2 bases from V and 4 from J; bases not matched to a gene: 4.

This chain connects TRBV19 to TRBJ1-2, with 7 bases lining up with TRBD1. V lost 5 bases to trimming and J lost 8 bases; unmatched junction nucleotides: 8. The CDR3 sequence is 13 residues long. Germline CDR1 LNHDA, CDR2 SQIVND (reference sequence). Here the CDR3 DNA reads TGTGCCAGTAGTCTCGACAGGGTAGAAGGCTACACCTTC. It is translated as CASSLDRVEGYTF.

The CDR3 DNA reads TGTGCCAGCTCCAGACAGGATGGGGAAGGATCACCCCTCCACTTT. Translating gives CASSRQDGEGSPLHF. The rearrangement uses TRBV11-2 and TRBJ1-6; maybe TRBD1 (6 bases). Germline V gene lookup returns CDR1 SGHAT and CDR2 FQNNGV. The length of the CDR3 is 15 residues. The V gene lost 8 bases and the J gene lost 10 bases, with 21 bases spanning the gap. Together with reference TRBV11-2 and TRBJ1-6, the CDR3 gives the full variable domain: EAGVAQSPRYKIIEKRQSVAFWCNPISGHATLYWYQQILGQGPKLLIQFQNNGVVDDSQLPKDRFSAERLKGVDSTLKIQPAKLEDSAVYLCASSRQDGEGSPLHFGNGTRLTVT.

The chain is built from TRBV11-2 and TRBJ2-7; TRBD2 is a possible D gene (6 bases). V lost 3 bases, J lost 3 bases, and 9 bases lay in between. This CDR3 contains 13 residues. The V gene's germline CDR1 is SGHAT and CDR2 FQNNGV. This chain's CDR3 is CASSFQGGYEQYF. The CDR3, as DNA: TGTGCCAGCAGCTTTCAGGGAGGCTACGAGCAGTACTTC.

The V gene is TRBV7-8, the J gene TRBJ1-4, with a tentative D call TRBD1 (5 bases). CDR1 is SGHVS, CDR2 FQNEAQ, per germline. This CDR3 spans 13 amino acids. The V end lost 5 bases, the J end lost 11 bases, and 15 bases lay between the germline ends. Written as DNA, the CDR3 is TGTGCCAGCAGCCAAGGGGACGGGGGGAAACTGTTTTTT. Amino acids: CASSQGDGGKLFF.

This clone came up a few times. This chain links TRBV11-3 with TRBJ2-3; D possibly corresponds to TRBD2 (7 bases). This CDR3 is 14 amino acids long. The V and J ends lost 5 bases and 4 bases respectively, with 13 bases between them. Germline assignment: CDR1 SGHNT and CDR2 YENEEA. The DNA of the CDR3 is TGTGCCAGCAGCGCGAGGGGGGGCGCAGATACGCAGTATTTT. It yields the protein CASSARGGADTQYF.

This clone appeared many times. This chain links TRBV2 with TRBJ2-3; 15 bases line up with TRBD2. CDR1 and CDR2 from the germline V gene are SNHLY and FYNNEI. The CDR3 consists of 17 residues. The V gene end was trimmed by 5 bases and the J gene end by 6 bases; junction bases not matched to a gene: 9. This chain's CDR3 is CASSYGLAGGPGDTQYF. The DNA for the CDR3 is TGTGCCAGCAGTTACGGACTAGCGGGGGGGCCAGGGGATACGCAGTATTTT.

CDR3: CASSMHQGTYNEQFF. Here the CDR3 DNA reads TGTGCCAGTAGTATGCACCAGGGTACGTACAATGAGCAGTTCTTC. The chain carries TRBV19 and TRBJ2-1; the D gene is possibly TRBD1 (5 bases). In germline, CDR1 is LNHDA, CDR2 SQIVND (reference sequence). This CDR3 contains 15 residues. Trimming removed 3 bases at V and 4 bases at J, with 13 bases between.

This chain connects TRBV10-2 to TRBJ2-2, with TRBD1 as a possible D gene (6 bases). Germline values: CDR1 WSHSY, CDR2 SAAADI. This CDR3 contains 16 residues. Trimming shortened V by 2 bases and J by 5 bases, and 15 bases separated the two germline ends. CDR3 residues: CASSEDLGTRTGELFF. The CDR3 nucleotides are TGCGCCAGCAGTGAGGATTTAGGGACAAGGACCGGGGAGCTGTTTTTT.

This chain links TRBV24-1 with TRBJ2-2, with D tentatively TRBD2 (6 bases). Germline assignment: CDR1 KGHDR and CDR2 SFDVKD. The CDR3 consists of 15 residues. V gave up 2 bases and J gave up 8 bases, with 14 bases separating them. CDR3 sequence (DNA): TGTGCCACCAGTGATTATGGGGGAGGCCGAGGGGAGCTGTTTTTT. Its translation is CATSDYGGGRGELFF.

J is TRBJ1-1 and V is TRBV10-3; D is possibly TRBD1 (6 bases). Germline V lookup: CDR1 ENHRY, CDR2 SYGVKD. The CDR3 consists of 14 residues. Trimming cost V 6 bases and J 7 bases, with 18 bases left between them. CDR3 DNA sequence: TGTGCCATCAGGAAGGACAGTGGGTCTAATGAAGCTTTCTTT. It is translated as CAIRKDSGSNEAFF.

This chain joins TRBV11-2 and TRBJ1-2, with TRBD1 identical over 8 bases. The CDR3 runs to 13 residues. V lost 1 base and J lost 7; bases outside the gene matches: 2. Germline CDR1 and CDR2: SGHAT and FQNNGV. Here the CDR3 DNA reads TGTGCCAGCAGCTTAGGGACAGGGTTTGGCTACACCTTC. This translates into CASSLGTGFGYTF.

This clone was seen just once. The chain couples TRBV7-8 to TRBJ1-2, with TRBD1 identical over 7 bases. Germline assignment: CDR1 SGHVS and CDR2 FQNEAQ. The J segment lost 4 bases and the V segment lost 3 bases, leaving 8 bases of the junction unmatched. There are 15 residues in the CDR3. The CDR3 bases are TGTGCCAGCAGCTTCATAGGGGGCCAGACCTATGGCTACACCTTC. Translation gives CASSFIGGQTYGYTF. Combining the CDR3 with reference TRBV7-8 and TRBJ1-2 gives the whole variable domain GAGVSQSPRYKVAKRGQDVALRCDPISGHVSLFWYQQALGQGPEFLTYFQNEAQLDKSGLPSDRFFAERPEGSVSTLKIQRTQQEDSAVYLCASSFIGGQTYGYTFGSGTRLTVV.

J is TRBJ2-7 and V is TRBV19, with 8 bases aligning to TRBD2. V lost 4 bases and J lost 4; bases outside the gene matches: 15. Germline V gives CDR1 LNHDA, CDR2 SQIVND (reference sequence). The CDR3 sequence is 17 residues long. The CDR3 sequence is CASSTKSPREGGYEQYF. The CDR3 DNA reads as TGTGCCAGTAGTACCAAGTCGCCCCGGGAGGGCGGTTACGAGCAGTACTTC.